This T cell receptor (beta chain) was captured by sequencing in a study of CD8 T cells in ankylosing spondylitis (dated 2017 in TCRdb). As for the study more broadly: T cell receptor beta repertoires were profiled in healthy donors and ankylosing spondylitis patients so that disease-linked TCR variants could be found. The whole study cohort included over a hundred healthy donors and 25 or so ankylosing spondylitis patients. Samples of peripheral blood were taken, and for ankylosing spondylitis patients, synovial fluid was collected as well. What the authors observed across the whole study: A CD8+ phenotype was shown by the disease-linked clones, which were found at relatively low frequencies in peripheral blood. According to the report, matched synovial fluid samples from ankylosing spondylitis patients were significantly enriched for the disease-linked clones. Some TCR beta motif variants had previously been reported in synovial fluid and blood of reactive arthritis patients, which suggested common disease-initiation mechanisms. Blood from ankylosing spondylitis patients appeared to be characterized by a TCR beta motif composed of 7 to 9 highly homologous amino acid variants.

Counted from cysteine to phenylalanine, this CDR3 has 15 amino acids. The CDR3 DNA has 45 bases and is translated from base 1. The germline V gene (reference sequence) gives CDR1 as LGHDT and CDR2 as YNNKEL. V loses 4 bases of germline sequence and J loses 5 bases, and the interval between the two ends is 17 bases. Notes on this clonotype: The clone's antigen remains unknown. It has no much larger one-base neighbor in the sample; base qualities were not kept.

Sequenced using an Illumina HiSeq 2500. Quantitative 5'-RACE with molecular barcodes was used to prepare TCR beta libraries. The original pipeline was this. Disease-linked TCR variants were identified with a new computational method built on a probabilistic model of VDJ rearrangement. TCRdb cleaned the public reads at Q25 with fastp, built clones with MiXCR and kept in-frame beta chains. When rows share a CDR3 protein, they turn into one entry using the most common DNA and genes. TCRdb, not the original authors, processed these V and J calls. The sample table records fewer than 650,000 distinct CDR3 sequences; roughly 13% of these occur just once. The ten most abundant clones make up approximately 6.2% of the sample.

The rearranged segments are TRBV3-1 and TRBJ1-1; the D gene is perhaps TRBD1, on 5 matching bases. The sequenced material came from blood, either unsorted or a sorted T cell fraction (not recorded which). The sequence was collected from a male donor with ankylosing spondylitis. The DNA sequence is TGTGCCAGCAGCCCATTAGCGGGGGGATTAACTGAAGCTTTCTTT. This sequence encodes CASSPLAGGLTEAFF.